One and the same sample provided the 3 T cell receptor beta chains below, sequenced in a study of cytomegalovirus exposure and HLA in healthy donors. Use of 60 Vbeta and 13 Jbeta primers characterized the PCR. Measured with immunoSEQ multiplex PCR; TCRdb has only the in-frame clones, and not every one. The sample lists more than 100,000 clones, around 63% occurring once. Material for sequencing was PBMCs. The source is a man in his forties or fifties in good health and CMV-seropositive.

The genes are TRBV15 and TRBJ2-7, with D hard to call. This CDR3 is 13 amino acids long. The V end lost 4 bases, the J end lost 3 bases, and 10 bases lay between the germline ends. Per the germline V gene, CDR1 is LNHNV and CDR2 is YYDKDF (reference sequence). The CDR3, as DNA: TGTGCCACCAGCACATTACTTGTCTACGAGCAGTACTTC. Its translation is CATSTLLVYEQYF.

The rearrangement uses TRBV5-1 and TRBJ2-1; 13 nucleotides match TRBD2. Germline V gene sequence: CDR1 SGHRS, CDR2 YFSETQ. Unmatched junction bases numbered 1, after V lost 7 bases and J lost 0 bases. This CDR3 spans 15 amino acids. CDR3 sequence reads: CASWTSGSSYNEQFF. The CDR3 DNA reads TGCGCCAGCTGGACTAGCGGGAGCTCCTACAATGAGCAGTTCTTC.

This clone has only one observation. The chain joins TRBV7-6 to TRBJ2-7; tentatively, D is TRBD2 (6 bases). Germline-derived CDR1 and CDR2 are SGHVS and FNYEAQ. The CDR3 is made up of 15 amino acids. With 1 base removed from V and 2 bases from J, the gap between germline ends came to 12 bases. CDR3 coding DNA: TGTGCCAGCAGCTTAGATTCTAGCGCTACCTACGAGCAGTACTTC. Translated: CASSLDSSATYEQYF.